This section outlines one T cell receptor (beta chain) sequence together with its context. Germline CDR1 and CDR2: SGHVS and FQNEAQ. This CDR3 comprises 15 residues. TCRdb called the PCR reads again in MiXCR, with one record for every CDR3 protein. The sample contains roughly 20,000 distinct CDR3 sequences, about two fifths of which appear only once. This sample stems from a study of tumor-infiltrating lymphocytes in oesophageal squamous cell carcinoma. This sequence was found in a male donor with esophageal squamous cell carcinoma. This sequence joins TRBV7-8 and TRBJ2-6, with D uncertain. TRBJ2-7 explains the end of the DNA better; the J call may be wrong. What was sequenced was esophageal tumor tissue. The CDR3 DNA is TGTGCCATCAAGGGTGCGTCTCTCTCCTACAATGAGCAGTACTTC. Translated, it gives CAIKGASLSYNEQYF.